The 32 T cell receptor beta chains listed next were all sequenced from one sample in a study of breast tumors, draining lymph nodes, adjacent tissues. TCRdb redid the calling of the multiplex PCR reads with MiXCR, one entry per CDR3 protein. The sample records 47,000 or so distinct CDR3 sequences, 20% to 25% being singletons. Sequenced material: breast tumor tissue. Source of these receptors: a female donor with breast cancer. Some clones in this sample may be carry-over from other donors' samples.

This clonotype came up many times. This sequence joins TRBV5-6 and TRBJ2-7; TRBD1 matches at 7 bases. This CDR3 region has 14 residues. V shed 0 bases and J 6 bases; nucleotides not matched to a gene: 6. CDR1 is SGHDT and CDR2 is YYEEEE in the germline V gene. Written as DNA, the CDR3 is TGTGCCAGCAGCTTGGGACAGGGAATAGGCGAGCAGTACTTC. Protein: CASSLGQGIGEQYF. Drawing the rest from reference TRBV5-6 and TRBJ2-7, the complete variable domain is DAGVTQSPTHLIKTRGQQVTLRCSPKSGHDTVSWYQQALGQGPQFIFQYYEEEERQRGNFPDRFSGHQFPNYSSELNVNALLLGDSALYLCASSLGQGIGEQYFGPGTRLTVT.

This clonotype was counted ten times or more. The chain couples TRBV7-3 to TRBJ2-2, with a tentative D call TRBD2 (5 bases). The germline gives CDR1 SGHTA, CDR2 FQGTGA. The CDR3 is 17 residues long. Trimming stripped 2 bases from V and 1 base from J, with 14 bases between. In nucleotides, the CDR3 is TGTGCCAGCAGCTTAGGTGTTTTTGGAGGGAACACCGGGGAGCTGTTTTTT. Translating gives CASSLGVFGGNTGELFF.

The genes are TRBV3-1 and TRBJ2-5, with 10 bases lining up with TRBD2. V trimming: 3 bases; J trimming: 5 bases; junction bases outside the gene matches: 6. The germline gives CDR1 LGHDT, CDR2 YNNKEL (reference sequence). The CDR3 spans 15 residues. The CDR3 nucleotides read TGTGCCAGCAGCCAGGGACTAGCGAGATTGGAGACCCAGTACTTC. Its protein product is CASSQGLARLETQYF.

This clonotype was counted ten times or more. The V gene is TRBV19, the J gene TRBJ2-7; D is perhaps TRBD1 or TRBD2 (5 bases each). The CDR3 extends over 15 amino acids. The germline V and J ends were trimmed by 3 bases and 7 bases, with 19 bases remaining between them. Germline values: CDR1 LNHDA, CDR2 SQIVND (reference sequence). CDR3 protein: CASSISIRSEGEQYF. The CDR3 DNA sequence: TGTGCCAGTAGTATCTCAATCCGTTCAGAGGGGGAGCAGTACTTC.

This clonotype was detected a few times. This rearrangement joins TRBV10-3 to TRBJ2-6; no firm D call. CDR1 ENHRY and CDR2 SYGVKD come from the germline V gene. The CDR3 spans 14 residues. Trimming took off 0 bases at V and 2 bases at J, with 2 bases between the two ends. The CDR3 DNA reads as TGTGCCATCAGTGAGTCGGCTGGGGCCAACGTCCTGACTTTC. This codes for CAISESAGANVLTF.

V gene TRBV7-9 combines with J gene TRBJ1-4; D ambiguous. CDR3 length equals 14 residues. Trimming cost V 2 bases and J 5 bases, with 9 bases left between them. Germline V gene sequence: CDR1 SEHNR, CDR2 FQNEAQ (reference sequence). The CDR3 reads CASSLFGENEKLFF. In nucleotides, the CDR3 is TGTGCCAGCAGCTTATTCGGGGAAAATGAAAAACTGTTTTTT.

This clonotype has ten or more counts. The chain links TRBV5-8 to TRBJ2-1, with 14 nucleotides matching TRBD2. With 5 bases clipped from V and 8 bases from J, the junction kept 9 bases outside the gene matches. From germline, CDR1 is SGHTS and CDR2 YDEGEE. The CDR3 has 16 amino acids. This CDR3 reads CASSFEGLAGEYEQFF. The CDR3 nucleotides are TGTGCCAGCAGTTTCGAGGGACTAGCGGGGGAGTATGAGCAGTTCTTC.

The table lists this clonotype with many counts. The chain uses TRBV19 and TRBJ2-5; TRBD1 matches at 9 bases. The CDR3 extends over 14 amino acids. The germline V gene has CDR1 LNHDA and CDR2 SQIVND (reference sequence). V gave up 5 bases and J gave up 7 bases; unmatched junction bases: 8. CDR3 region: CASSGTGGAGTQYF. The DNA of the CDR3 is TGTGCCAGTAGTGGCACAGGGGGCGCAGGGACCCAGTACTTC.

In its sample, this clonotype was seen a few times. The CDR3 sequence is CASSFRVIGAEAFF. Here the CDR3 DNA reads TGTGCCAGCAGCTTCAGGGTGATCGGAGCTGAAGCTTTCTTT. The chain joins TRBV7-9 to TRBJ1-1; tentatively, D is TRBD1 (5 bases). CDR1 SEHNR and CDR2 FQNEAQ come from the germline V gene (reference sequence). V was cut by 3 bases and J by 6 bases, with 14 bases left in between. The CDR3 spans 14 residues.

This clonotype was observed at least ten times. V usage is TRBV27 and J usage is TRBJ2-5; 9 nucleotides align to TRBD1. Germline loops: CDR1 MNHEY, CDR2 SMNVEV (reference sequence). The CDR3 loop spans 14 amino acids. After removal of 3 bases from V and 2 bases from J, the junction contained 1 base not matched to a gene. CDR3 amino acids: CASSLTGGQETQYF. The CDR3 bases are TGTGCCAGCAGTTTGACAGGGGGGCAAGAGACCCAGTACTTC.

This clonotype has a count of ten or more. This chain links TRBV10-2 with TRBJ2-7; 7 bases match TRBD1. CDR3 length: 15 residues. V shed 5 bases and J 1 base; nucleotides not matched to a gene: 8. Germline V gene data show CDR1 as WSHSY and CDR2 as SAAADI. For the CDR3, the DNA is TGCGCCAGCAGTAAATCGACAGGGTGGTCCTACGAGCAGTACTTC. It translates to CASSKSTGWSYEQYF.

On this clonotype itself: A junction end diverges from the germline sequence, so it may reflect a read error. The chain recombines TRBV9 with TRBJ1-4; D gene ambiguous. This CDR3 contains 15 residues. CDR1 and CDR2 (germline): SGDLS, YYNGEE. In DNA, the CDR3 is TGTGCCAGCAGCGCCGGCCTAGTGGTGAATGAAAAACTGGTTTTT. This sequence encodes CASSAGLVVNEKLVF.

This clonotype was detected ten times or more. The rearrangement uses TRBV9 and TRBJ2-7, with 10 positions matching TRBD2. The length of the CDR3 is 15 residues. Germline CDR1 reads SGDLS; CDR2 reads YYNGEE. Trimming removed 4 bases from V and 4 bases from J; junction bases left unmatched: 8. The CDR3 DNA reads as TGTGCCAGCAGCTTTGGGACTAGCGCTTGGTACGAGCAGTACTTC. This translates into CASSFGTSAWYEQYF.

Many counts were recorded for this clonotype. The V gene is TRBV6-5, the J gene TRBJ2-7, with 8 bases identical to TRBD2. From germline, CDR1 is MNHEY and CDR2 SVGAGI. This CDR3 comprises 16 residues. V shed 0 bases and J 3 bases; nucleotides not matched to a gene: 7. CDR3 nucleotides: TGTGCCAGCAGTTACTCGACCTGGCGGGGGGACTACGAGCAGTACTTC. Encoded protein: CASSYSTWRGDYEQYF.

This clonotype was recorded many times. The chain recombines TRBV7-3 with TRBJ2-2; the D gene is possibly TRBD2 (6 bases). Germline CDR1 reads SGHTA; CDR2 reads FQGTGA. The CDR3 runs to 17 residues. The V end was cut by 2 bases, the J end by 6 bases, with 19 bases between. The CDR3 sequence is CASSLYRREVGAGELFF. The CDR3 bases are TGTGCCAGCAGCTTATATAGGAGGGAAGTAGGCGCCGGGGAGCTGTTTTTT.

This chain connects TRBV6-5 to TRBJ2-3, with TRBD2 matching 10 bases. Unmatched junction bases numbered 8, after V lost 0 bases and J lost 5 bases. This CDR3 is built from 17 residues. CDR1 is MNHEY, CDR2 SVGAGI, per germline. The CDR3 region is CASSYSMPSGGRDTQYF. CDR3 nucleotide sequence: TGTGCCAGCAGTTACTCGATGCCTAGCGGGGGCCGAGATACGCAGTATTTT.

The gene calls are TRBV20-1 and TRBJ2-3; D unresolved. Germline CDR1 reads DFQATT; CDR2 reads SNEGSKA (reference sequence). V lost 0 bases and J 0 bases, leaving 1 base between the germline ends. This CDR3 spans 12 amino acids. The CDR3 spells CSARESTDTQYF. CDR3 DNA: TGCAGTGCTAGAGAGAGCACAGATACGCAGTATTTT.

In its sample, this clonotype was seen many times. V and J are TRBV10-3 and TRBJ2-7; 11 bases fit TRBD2. CDR1 and CDR2 from the germline V gene are ENHRY and SYGVKD. CDR3 length equals 14 residues. J gave up 2 bases and V 6 bases, and 3 bases lay outside the gene matches. The CDR3 sequence: CAIRGTSGTYEQYF. CDR3 sequence (DNA): TGTGCCATCAGGGGGACTAGCGGCACCTACGAGCAGTACTTC.

This rearrangement joins TRBV28 to TRBJ1-2; D uncertain. Trimming stripped 3 bases from V and 5 bases from J, with 7 bases between. Germline V gives CDR1 MDHEN, CDR2 SYDVKM. The CDR3 is 12 residues long. DNA of the CDR3: TGTGCCAGCAGTTTGGAAAAATATGGCTACACCTTC. As protein: CASSLEKYGYTF.

This clonotype has at least ten counts. The J gene is TRBJ1-2, the V gene TRBV6-1; 7 bases line up with TRBD1. The V gene end was trimmed by 7 bases and the J gene end by 1 base; junction bases not matched to a gene: 12. Germline lookup yields CDR1 MNHNS and CDR2 SASEGT. The CDR3 is 16 residues long. The CDR3 DNA reads as TGTGCCAGCACCTCCCTTAGGGGGCTGTATAACTATGGCTACACCTTC. As protein: CASTSLRGLYNYGYTF.

The sample holds many counts of this clonotype. The V gene is TRBV5-4, the J gene TRBJ2-7; TRBD1 aligns across 10 bases. In germline, CDR1 is SGHNT, CDR2 YYREEE (reference sequence). This CDR3 is 15 amino acids long. Losses at the gene ends were 5 bases for V and 1 base for J; bases not matched to a gene: 6. CDR3: CASRKGQGVSYEQYF. The CDR3 bases are TGTGCCAGCAGAAAAGGACAGGGGGTTTCCTACGAGCAGTACTTC.

This clonotype was counted only a few times. The chain is built from TRBV5-1 and TRBJ1-4; D is possibly TRBD1 (5 bases). Deletions cut 4 bases from V and 8 bases from J, with 21 bases between. The germline V gene encodes CDR1 SGHRS and CDR2 YFSETQ. CDR3 size: 16 residues. The CDR3 DNA sequence: TGCGCCAGCAGCGCGCTGGCAGGGATGGGTAACGAAAAACTGTTTTTT. Its protein is CASSALAGMGNEKLFF.

This clonotype appeared many times. The gene calls are TRBV5-6 and TRBJ1-2, with a tentative D call TRBD1 (5 bases). Per germline, CDR1 SGHDT and CDR2 YYEEEE. Trimming pared 2 bases from V and 6 bases from J, leaving 14 bases between. CDR3 length equals 14 residues. The CDR3 sequence is CASSLGGREHGYTF. The CDR3, as DNA: TGTGCCAGCAGCTTAGGTGGCAGGGAGCATGGCTACACCTTC.

This clonotype was recorded at least ten times. The gene calls are TRBV20-1 and TRBJ1-2, with 12 bases identical to TRBD1. CDR3 size: 16 residues. V shed 2 bases, J shed 8 bases, and the junction held 12 bases outside the gene matches. Germline CDR1 is DFQATT and CDR2 is SNEGSKA (reference sequence). The CDR3 sequence is CSARPYSGTGGLGYTF. DNA of the CDR3: TGCAGTGCTAGACCGTACTCCGGGACAGGGGGCTTGGGCTACACCTTC.

A note on this clonotype: A much larger clone differs by one base, so this may be a read error. CDR3 coding DNA: TGTGCCAGCAGTTACCACAGGGAAAGTAGCGGGCAGTACTTC. Its protein product is CASSYHRESSGQYF. This chain uses TRBV6-6 with TRBJ2-7; D could derive from TRBD1 or TRBD2 (6 bases each). V lost 2 bases and J 9 bases, leaving 17 bases between the germline ends. The CDR3 totals 14 residues. Germline CDR1 reads MNHNY; CDR2 reads SVGAGI (reference sequence).

This clonotype is medium-sized within its sample. The chain has TRBV6-1 and TRBJ2-7; TRBD1 aligns across 8 bases. V shed 11 bases and J 2 bases; nucleotides not matched to a gene: 11. The germline CDR1 and CDR2 sequences are MNHNS and SASEGT. The CDR3 extends over 14 amino acids. The CDR3 loop reads CAGGDRGNPYEQYF. The CDR3 DNA reads TGTGCCGGGGGAGACAGGGGCAACCCCTACGAGCAGTACTTC.

CDR3 DNA: TGCGCCAGCAGCTCTGGACAGTGGGGGGAGACCCAGTACTTC. This translates into CASSSGQWGETQYF. The chain couples TRBV5-1 to TRBJ2-5, with a tentative D call TRBD1 (6 bases). This CDR3 contains 14 residues. V was shortened by 3 bases and J by 5 bases, with 14 bases between the two germline ends. Germline V gene sequence: CDR1 SGHRS, CDR2 YFSETQ.

This clonotype was detected ten times or more. The V and J genes are TRBV7-8 and TRBJ1-5; D gene uncertain. Germline CDR1 is SGHVS and CDR2 is FQNEAQ. V was cut by 2 bases and J by 7 bases, with 12 bases left in between. The CDR3 runs to 14 residues. Written as DNA, the CDR3 is TGTGCCAGCAGCTTACTTGTAGGGTCCCAGCCCCAGCATTTT. This codes for CASSLLVGSQPQHF.

As for this clonotype: A much larger clone differs by one base, so this may be a read error. The rearrangement uses TRBV19 and TRBJ2-7, with D perhaps matching TRBD1 or TRBD2 (5 bases each). Germline assignment: CDR1 LNHDA and CDR2 SQIVND (reference sequence). The CDR3 covers 15 residues. V was trimmed by 3 bases and J by 7 bases, leaving 19 bases between them. The CDR3 coding sequence is TGTGCCAGTAGTATCTCAATCTGTTCAGAGGGGGAGCAGTACTTC. This sequence encodes CASSISICSEGEQYF.

The table lists this clonotype with many counts. The rearrangement links TRBV5-6 to TRBJ2-7; 13 bases line up with TRBD2. The V gene end was trimmed by 0 bases and the J gene end by 6 bases; junction bases not matched to a gene: 3. The V gene's germline CDR1 is SGHDT and CDR2 YYEEEE. The CDR3 length is 15 residues. In DNA, the CDR3 is TGTGCCAGCAGCTTGGGGACTAGCGGGAGAGGCGAGCAGTACTTC. Its protein product is CASSLGTSGRGEQYF.

A single count supports this clonotype. This may arise from a read error, as a much more abundant clone is one base away. The chain's CDR3 is CASRFSGRSAGELFF. The DNA for the CDR3 is TGTGCCAGTAGATTTAGCGGGAGGTCAGCCGGGGAGCTGTTTTTT. The chain links TRBV19 to TRBJ2-2; TRBD2 aligns across 10 bases. With 6 bases clipped from V and 6 bases from J, the junction kept 7 bases outside the gene matches. This CDR3 has 15 amino acids. Germline values: CDR1 LNHDA, CDR2 SQIVND (reference sequence).

This clonotype was recorded many times. The chain links TRBV20-1 to TRBJ1-5; 10 bases match TRBD1. This CDR3 region has 16 residues. The trim removed 6 bases at V and 4 bases at J, leaving 12 bases unmatched. The germline gives CDR1 DFQATT, CDR2 SNEGSKA (reference sequence). The CDR3 is CSAFTTGTGANQPQHF. DNA for the CDR3: TGCAGTGCCTTCACGACCGGGACAGGGGCAAATCAGCCCCAGCATTTT.